The 14 T cell receptor beta chains listed next were all sequenced from one sample in a study of blood T cell repertoires in COVID-19. Sequencing was performed with immunoSEQ multiplex PCR; in TCRdb, only in-frame clones are kept and a portion is missing. The data contain roughly 48,000 clones, approximately 90% of them seen just once; the ten biggest clones take up 25% to 35%. Specimen: peripheral blood. Every receptor here comes from a woman at least 80 years old with acute or convalescent COVID-19.

The chain uses TRBV5-1 and TRBJ1-2; TRBD1 matches 7 bases. V lost 1 base, J lost 3 bases, and 6 bases stayed unmatched. CDR1 and CDR2 (germline): SGHRS, YFSETQ. The CDR3 consists of 15 residues. The CDR3 loop reads CASSLSMGTDYGYTF. The CDR3 DNA sequence: TGCGCCAGCAGCTTGAGCATGGGGACAGACTATGGCTACACCTTC.

J is TRBJ1-5 and V is TRBV2; 7 bases map to TRBD1. CDR3 length: 16 residues. Trimming at V came to 3 bases and at J to 3 bases, leaving 8 bases not matched to a gene. Germline V CDR1 and CDR2: SNHLY, FYNNEI. CDR3 sequence: CASSDGTVSPNQPQHF. The CDR3 nucleotides read TGTGCCAGCAGTGATGGGACAGTTTCGCCCAATCAGCCCCAGCATTTT.

This rearrangement joins TRBV4-1 to TRBJ2-7; 8 nucleotides agree with TRBD1. Germline-derived CDR1 and CDR2 are MGHRA and YSYEKL. Trimming removed 1 base from V and 6 bases from J; junction bases left unmatched: 5. The CDR3 loop spans 14 amino acids. CDR3: CASSQGGQAGEQYF. The DNA for the CDR3 is TGCGCCAGCAGCCAAGGGGGACAGGCGGGCGAGCAGTACTTC.

This chain links TRBV7-9 with TRBJ1-1; 8 bases are a match to TRBD1. The V gene end was trimmed by 5 bases and the J gene end by 1 base; junction bases not matched to a gene: 9. Looked up from germline, CDR1 is SEHNR and CDR2 is FQNEAQ (reference sequence). The length of the CDR3 is 16 residues. CDR3 nucleotide sequence: TGTGCCAGCAGCCTCGGACAGGGTGAGGCGAACACTGAAGCTTTCTTT. Protein sequence: CASSLGQGEANTEAFF. The whole variable domain, remainder taken from reference TRBV7-9 and TRBJ1-1, is DTGVSQNPRHKITKRGQNVTFRCDPISEHNRLYWYRQTLGQGPEFLTYFQNEAQLEKSRLLSDRFSAERPKGSFSTLEIQRTEQGDSAMYLCASSLGQGEANTEAFFGQGTRLTVV.

The chain has TRBV30 and TRBJ1-2; tentative D call: TRBD1 (6 bases). CDR1 and CDR2 (germline): GTSNPN, SVGIG (reference sequence). There are 13 residues in the CDR3. The germline V and J ends were trimmed by 4 bases and 7 bases, with 16 bases remaining between them. This CDR3 is CAWTPQTGFGYTF. The CDR3 bases are TGTGCCTGGACCCCTCAAACAGGGTTTGGCTACACCTTC.

This rearrangement joins TRBV5-1 to TRBJ1-1, with TRBD1 matching over 8 bases. V shed 4 bases and J 1 base; nucleotides not matched to a gene: 6. From germline, CDR1 is SGHRS and CDR2 YFSETQ. The CDR3 loop spans 15 amino acids. The CDR3 is CASSPTGTGNTEAFF. The CDR3 coding sequence is TGCGCCAGCAGCCCCACCGGGACAGGGAACACTGAAGCTTTCTTT.

The chain combines TRBV3-1 (or the pseudogene TRBV3-2) with TRBJ1-1; D ambiguous. This CDR3 comprises 13 residues. Trimming left V 7 bases short and J 1 base short, with 10 bases between. The germline V gene has CDR1 LGHDT and CDR2 YNNKEL (reference sequence). CDR3 nucleotide sequence: TGTGCCAGCATCTCTAATGGGAACACTGAAGCTTTCTTT. It yields the protein CASISNGNTEAFF.

The rearrangement joins TRBV5-1 to TRBJ2-3; D uncertain. Deletions cut 0 bases from V and 4 bases from J, with 9 bases between. The CDR3 covers 14 residues. Germline values: CDR1 SGHRS, CDR2 YFSETQ. CDR3: CASSLAVPADTQYF. The CDR3 coding sequence is TGCGCCAGCAGCTTGGCCGTTCCGGCAGATACGCAGTATTTT.

This clone was found once. The rearrangement joins TRBV20-1 to TRBJ1-2; D possibly corresponds to TRBD1 (5 bases). V shed 2 bases and J shed 7 bases, with 8 bases lying between them. The CDR3 totals 11 residues. The germline V gene encodes CDR1 DFQATT and CDR2 SNEGSKA (reference sequence). This CDR3 is CSARQGGGYTF. CDR3 DNA sequence: TGCAGTGCTAGACAGGGTGGTGGCTACACCTTC.

The chain couples TRBV11-2 to TRBJ2-2; 8 nucleotides line up with TRBD2. The trim removed 4 bases at V and 1 base at J, leaving 5 bases unmatched. The CDR3 length is 16 residues. Germline assignment: CDR1 SGHAT and CDR2 FQNNGV. CDR3 sequence: CASSSPLAGNTGELFF. The CDR3 nucleotides read TGTGCCAGCAGCTCCCCCCTAGCGGGGAACACCGGGGAGCTGTTTTTT.

The gene calls are TRBV6-4 and TRBJ1-1; 7 nucleotides match TRBD1. The length of the CDR3 is 14 residues. With 6 bases clipped from V and 5 bases from J, the junction kept 9 bases outside the gene matches. Looked up from germline, CDR1 is MRHNA and CDR2 is SNTAGT. CDR3 residues: CASRGQRDSTEAFF. The CDR3 coding sequence is TGTGCCAGCAGGGGACAGAGAGACTCAACTGAAGCTTTCTTT.

The chain is built from TRBV30 and TRBJ2-7; weak D call: TRBD2 (6 bases). The CDR3 length is 14 residues. V gave up 4 bases and J gave up 2 bases, with 15 bases separating them. Germline CDR1 reads GTSNPN; CDR2 reads SVGIG (reference sequence). In nucleotides, the CDR3 is TGTGCCTGGAACAGAGGGTGGAGGGCCTACGAGCAGTACTTC. Amino acid sequence: CAWNRGWRAYEQYF.

This sequence joins TRBV12-3 or TRBV12-4 and TRBJ1-1; D remains unclear. V was shortened by 0 bases and J by 4 bases, with 6 bases between the two germline ends. This CDR3 spans 13 amino acids. CDR3 in amino acids: CASSLAEGTEAFF. The DNA for the CDR3 is TGTGCCAGCAGTTTAGCGGAGGGCACTGAAGCTTTCTTT.

For the CDR3, the DNA is TGCGCCAGCAGCTCCGGTCCCGCGAACACCGGGGAGCTGTTTTTT. Translating gives CASSSGPANTGELFF. The chain employs TRBV5-1 and TRBJ2-2; D unresolved. The CDR3 sequence is 15 residues long. V lost 3 bases, J lost 0 bases, and 9 bases lay in between. CDR1 and CDR2 (germline): SGHRS, YFSETQ.